These 19 T cell receptor beta chains were sequenced from one sample in a study of OX40 agonist ivuxolimab in advanced cancers. Generated by immunoSEQ multiplex PCR, the TCRdb table keeps only in-frame clones and is missing some. Of some 71,000 clones in the sample, more than 70% were seen once. The specimen comprised CD4+ or CD8+ T cells sorted from blood, sampled in a trial of the OX40 agonist ivuxolimab. Receptors originate from an adult with an advanced solid tumor such as melanoma, head and neck, liver or kidney cancer.

V gene TRBV7-3 combines with J gene TRBJ2-7; D perhaps matches TRBD2 (7 bases). The CDR3 loop spans 14 amino acids. Germline values: CDR1 SGHTA, CDR2 FQGTGA. V was pared by 4 bases and J by 4 bases, with 14 bases between. The CDR3 nucleotides are TGTGCCAGCAGCTCCCAGGGAGGGGGATACGAGCAGTACTTC. The encoded protein is CASSSQGGGYEQYF. Drawing the rest from reference TRBV7-3 and TRBJ2-7, the complete variable domain is GAGVSQTPSNKVTEKGKYVELRCDPISGHTALYWYRQSLGQGPEFLIYFQGTGAADDSGLPNDRFFAVRPEGSVSTLKIQRTERGDSAVYLCASSSQGGGYEQYFGPGTRLTVT.

The V and J genes are TRBV6-5 and TRBJ1-5, with D possibly TRBD1 on 5 matching bases. Germline V gene lookup returns CDR1 MNHEY and CDR2 SVGAGI. The ends were cut back, 5 bases at V and 4 bases at J, with 12 bases in the middle. This CDR3 has 14 amino acids. In DNA, the CDR3 is TGTGCCAGCAGTAGTGACGACAGAAATCAGCCCCAGCATTTT. This codes for CASSSDDRNQPQHF.

V gene TRBV13 combines with J gene TRBJ2-7; D tentatively fits TRBD1 or TRBD2 (6 bases each). From germline, CDR1 is PRHDT and CDR2 FYEKMQ (reference sequence). V lost 4 bases to trimming and J lost 2 bases, with 15 bases between them. This CDR3 is built from 15 residues. The CDR3 nucleotides are TGTGCCAGCAGCTCGCGAATGGGGGGCCCCTACGAGCAGTACTTC. Its protein product is CASSSRMGGPYEQYF. The variable domain in full, completed from reference TRBV13 and TRBJ2-7, reads AAGVIQSPRHLIKEKRETATLKCYPIPRHDTVYWYQQGPGQDPQFLISFYEKMQSDKGSIPDRFSAQQFSDYHSELNMSSLELGDSALYFCASSSRMGGPYEQYFGPGTRLTVT.

V gene TRBV5-4 combines with J gene TRBJ2-5; D unclear. Germline assignment: CDR1 SGHNT and CDR2 YYREEE (reference sequence). The V and J ends lost 2 bases and 2 bases respectively, with 10 bases between them. The CDR3 consists of 14 residues. The CDR3 loop is CASSFRVKQETQYF. CDR3 nucleotides: TGTGCCAGCAGCTTCCGGGTTAAGCAAGAGACCCAGTACTTC.

This chain joins TRBV7-2 and TRBJ2-1; D call uncertain. There are 13 residues in the CDR3. Trimming stripped 3 bases from V and 2 bases from J, with 5 bases between. The V gene's germline CDR1 is SGHTA and CDR2 FQGNSA. CDR3 amino acids: CASSFGPYNEQFF. The DNA for the CDR3 is TGTGCCAGCAGCTTCGGGCCCTACAATGAGCAGTTCTTC.

The CDR3 loop reads CSVVGAGSYEQYF. CDR3 DNA: TGCAGCGTTGTCGGGGCGGGTTCGTACGAGCAGTACTTC. This chain uses TRBV29-1 with TRBJ2-7; D assignment may be TRBD1 or TRBD2 (5 bases each). There are 13 residues in the CDR3. Germline CDR1 SQVTM, CDR2 ANQGSEA. Trimming left V 4 bases short and J 4 bases short, with 14 bases between.

The rearrangement links TRBV27 to TRBJ2-7; TRBD2 agrees at 7 bases. Germline V lookup: CDR1 MNHEY, CDR2 SMNVEV (reference sequence). The CDR3 has 14 residues. Trimming at V came to 4 bases and at J to 0 bases, leaving 3 bases not matched to a gene. Written as DNA, the CDR3 is TGTGCCAGCAGTTGGGCTAGCGGCTCCTACGAGCAGTACTTC. Translated, it gives CASSWASGSYEQYF.

This chain connects TRBV2 to TRBJ1-2, with a weak D call TRBD1 (6 bases). The CDR3 totals 14 residues. Deletions cut 5 bases from V and 3 bases from J, with 13 bases between. Germline V gene data show CDR1 as SNHLY and CDR2 as FYNNEI. CDR3 bases: TGTGCCAGCAGTCCTACAGGGTTCTACTATGGCTACACCTTC. Translated: CASSPTGFYYGYTF.

The CDR3 sequence is CASSSDRANTEAFF. CDR3 bases: TGTGCCAGCAGCTCCGACAGGGCGAACACTGAAGCTTTCTTT. V is TRBV7-9 and J is TRBJ1-1; 7 bases are shared with TRBD1. Germline CDR1 SEHNR, CDR2 FQNEAQ (reference sequence). The CDR3 is 14 amino acids. With 4 bases clipped from V and 1 base from J, the junction kept 3 bases outside the gene matches.

This clone has only one observation. The chain couples TRBV7-2 to TRBJ2-3; 9 nucleotides align to TRBD2. J lost 2 bases, V lost 5 bases, and 8 bases had no gene match. The CDR3 runs to 16 residues. CDR1 SGHTA and CDR2 FQGNSA come from the germline V gene. This CDR3 is CASSAKTSGFTDTQYF. As DNA, the CDR3 is TGTGCCAGCAGCGCTAAGACTAGCGGTTTCACAGATACGCAGTATTTT.

The V call is TRBV6-1, the J call TRBJ1-3, with D uncertain. The V end was cut by 3 bases, the J end by 4 bases, with 10 bases between. Germline-derived CDR1 and CDR2 are MNHNS and SASEGT. The CDR3 spans 14 residues. The CDR3 region has the DNA TGTGCCAGCAGTGAGTACGCTGGGGGAAACACCATATATTTT. Its protein product is CASSEYAGGNTIYF.

The V and J genes are TRBV7-9 and TRBJ2-5; weak D call: TRBD2 (5 bases). TRBJ2-7 matches the DNA end more closely, so the J call is doubtful. This CDR3 region has 16 residues. Germline V lookup: CDR1 SEHNR, CDR2 FQNEAQ (reference sequence). Written as DNA, the CDR3 is TGTGCCAGCAGCTTACCCCCTCGGGCGGGTCACTACGAGCAGTACTTC. It is translated as CASSLPPRAGHYEQYF.

The gene calls are TRBV13 and TRBJ1-1; maybe TRBD1 (5 bases). Germline V lookup: CDR1 PRHDT, CDR2 FYEKMQ (reference sequence). Trimming took 4 bases from V and 4 from J, leaving 19 bases between them. The CDR3 is made up of 16 amino acids. The CDR3 region has the DNA TGTGCCAGCAGCTCGACAGTGAAAGGGGCTGGCACTGAAGCTTTCTTT. It specifies CASSSTVKGAGTEAFF. Full variable domain (outside the CDR3, taken from reference TRBV13 and TRBJ1-1): AAGVIQSPRHLIKEKRETATLKCYPIPRHDTVYWYQQGPGQDPQFLISFYEKMQSDKGSIPDRFSAQQFSDYHSELNMSSLELGDSALYFCASSSTVKGAGTEAFFGQGTRLTVV.

The V call is TRBV5-6, the J call TRBJ1-2; D not certain. CDR3 length: 13 amino acids. Trimming took off 7 bases at V and 13 bases at J, with 23 bases between the two ends. Germline V gives CDR1 SGHDT, CDR2 YYEEEE. The CDR3 is CASRLSRASGCTF. For the CDR3, the DNA is TGTGCCAGCCGTCTCTCCCGGGCCAGCGGTTGCACCTTC. The full variable domain, completed using reference TRBV5-6 and TRBJ1-2, is DAGVTQSPTHLIKTRGQQVTLRCSPKSGHDTVSWYQQALGQGPQFIFQYYEEEERQRGNFPDRFSGHQFPNYSSELNVNALLLGDSALYLCASRLSRASGCTFGSGTRLTVV.

In its sample, this clone was seen a few times. The V and J genes are TRBV12-5 and TRBJ1-1; TRBD1 is a possible D gene (5 bases). The CDR3 length is 16 residues. CDR1 LGHNT and CDR2 FRNRAP come from the germline V gene. The V gene lost 0 bases and the J gene lost 5 bases, with 16 bases spanning the gap. As DNA, the CDR3 is TGTGCTAGTGGTTTGGTACTTGGAGGGGTTTGGACTGAAGCTTTCTTT. This translates into CASGLVLGGVWTEAFF. The full variable domain, its missing parts supplied by reference TRBV12-5 and TRBJ1-1, is DARVTQTPRHKVTEMGQEVTMRCQPILGHNTVFWYRQTMMQGLELLAYFRNRAPLDDSGMPKDRFSAEMPDATLATLKIQPSEPRDSAVYFCASGLVLGGVWTEAFFGQGTRLTVV.

This chain joins TRBV15 and TRBJ2-2; no clear D gene. The length of the CDR3 is 14 residues. The germline gives CDR1 LNHNV, CDR2 YYDKDF (reference sequence). V shed 0 bases and J shed 9 bases, with 11 bases lying between them. CDR3: CATSRDVNGRELFF. The CDR3 DNA sequence: TGTGCCACCAGCAGAGATGTGAATGGCCGGGAGCTGTTTTTT. The variable domain in full, with the rest retrieved from reference TRBV15 and TRBJ2-2, is DAMVIQNPRYQVTQFGKPVTLSCSQTLNHNVMYWYQQKSSQAPKLLFHYYDKDFNNEADTPDNFQSRRPNTSFCFLDIRSPGLGDTAMYLCATSRDVNGRELFFGEGSRLTVL.

This chain connects TRBV28 to TRBJ2-5, with D unclear. The J call is uncertain, as TRBJ2-7 better fits the DNA end. The CDR3 sequence is 11 residues long. Germline V gene sequence: CDR1 MDHEN, CDR2 SYDVKM. The DNA for the CDR3 is TGTGCCAGCAGTTTGACCTACGAGCAGTACTTC. It yields the protein CASSLTYEQYF.

The chain joins TRBV6-6 to TRBJ1-2; a possible D gene is TRBD1 (6 bases). Per germline, CDR1 MNHNY and CDR2 SVGAGI (reference sequence). Trimming pared 5 bases from V and 6 bases from J, leaving 16 bases between. The CDR3 is 14 amino acids. CDR3 coding DNA: TGTGCCAGCAGTAGACAGGCCCCCAGCCATGGCTACACCTTC. Amino acids: CASSRQAPSHGYTF.

This clone was observed once. The V and J genes are TRBV6-1 and TRBJ1-5; the D is unclear. The CDR3 runs to 13 residues. Germline loops: CDR1 MNHNS, CDR2 SASEGT. V shed 8 bases and J shed 4 bases, with 12 bases lying between them. CDR3 nucleotides: TGTGCCAGCGACACCGTGGGAAATCAGCCCCAGCATTTT. It specifies CASDTVGNQPQHF.